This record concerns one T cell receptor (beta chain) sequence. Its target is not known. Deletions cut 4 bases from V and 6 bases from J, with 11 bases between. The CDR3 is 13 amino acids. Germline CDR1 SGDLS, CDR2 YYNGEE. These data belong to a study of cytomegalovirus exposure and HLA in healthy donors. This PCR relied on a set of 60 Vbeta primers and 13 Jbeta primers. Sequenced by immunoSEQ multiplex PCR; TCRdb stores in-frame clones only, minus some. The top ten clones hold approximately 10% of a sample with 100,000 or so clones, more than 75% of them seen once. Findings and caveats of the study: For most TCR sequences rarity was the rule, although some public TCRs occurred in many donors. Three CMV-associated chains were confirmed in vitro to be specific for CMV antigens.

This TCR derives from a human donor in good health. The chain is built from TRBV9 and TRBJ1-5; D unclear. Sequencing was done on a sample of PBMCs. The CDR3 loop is CASSPVTGQPQHF. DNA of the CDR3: TGTGCCAGCAGCCCCGTGACGGGTCAGCCCCAGCATTTT.